This record covers a single TCR beta chain. This specimen comes from a study of blood T cell repertoires in COVID-19. Study information: The United States, Italy and Spain provided the acute and convalescent COVID-19 samples. PBMCs, B-cell-depleted T cells, or T cells were the source of the cDNA or gDNA that made up the material.

The V end was cut by 7 bases, the J end by 4 bases, with 14 bases between. The CDR3 is 13 amino acids. CDR1 SGHAT and CDR2 FQNNGV come from the germline V gene. As handled by the study authors: By means of reference gene primer amplification, nucleated cell counts were estimated. Sequencing was performed with immunoSEQ multiplex PCR; in TCRdb, only in-frame clones are kept and a portion is missing. V, J and clone size are those of that table, while D and trimming were read from the DNA. The sample lists 170,000 or so clones; almost 85% were seen once. This sequence originates from a man aged 18 to 29 with active or convalescent COVID-19. The V gene is TRBV11-2, the J gene TRBJ2-7; unclear D gene. The sequencing input was peripheral blood. CDR3 coding DNA: TGTGCCAGCATCCCTGCCCAGGAATACGAGCAGTACTTC. Residues: CASIPAQEYEQYF.